The 11 T cell receptor beta chains below all came from one sample that was sequenced in a study of cytomegalovirus exposure and HLA in healthy donors. Both 60 Vbeta primers and 13 Jbeta primers went into the PCR. The data were produced by immunoSEQ multiplex PCR, yet TCRdb's version contains in-frame clones alone and is incomplete. This table holds around 160,000 clones, roughly two thirds found once. Sequencing was carried out using PBMCs. Every receptor here comes from a woman in her thirties or forties in good health and CMV-seropositive.

This clone was counted many times. The V and J genes are TRBV11-3 and TRBJ2-3; 8 bases agree with TRBD1. V shed 5 bases and J 4 bases; nucleotides not matched to a gene: 5. Germline V gives CDR1 SGHNT, CDR2 YENEEA. The CDR3 is 14 residues long. The CDR3 reads CASSQRQGSDTQYF. The CDR3 region has the DNA TGTGCCAGCAGCCAGAGACAGGGGTCAGATACGCAGTATTTT.

This clone turned up a few times. This chain links TRBV18 with TRBJ1-2; no reliable D call. The CDR3 sequence is 15 residues long. Germline CDR1 and CDR2: KGHSH and LQKENI. Trimming stripped 3 bases from V and 2 bases from J, with 13 bases between. The CDR3 reads CASSPAQVTNYGYTF. Written as DNA, the CDR3 is TGTGCCAGCTCACCCGCCCAGGTAACCAACTATGGCTACACCTTC.

V usage is TRBV5-1 and J usage is TRBJ2-7; 7 bases align to TRBD1. Per germline, CDR1 SGHRS and CDR2 YFSETQ. J lost 0 bases, V lost 4 bases, and 7 bases had no gene match. CDR3 length: 15 amino acids. DNA of the CDR3: TGCGCCAGCAGCCCCGGGACAGCAGTCTCCTACGAGCAGTACTTC. Translated, it gives CASSPGTAVSYEQYF.

The genes are TRBV9 and TRBJ2-7; D is ambiguous. Germline V lookup: CDR1 SGDLS, CDR2 YYNGEE. This CDR3 has 14 amino acids. V lost 2 bases, J lost 2 bases, and 11 bases lay in between. In DNA form, the CDR3 reads TGTGCCAGCAGCGTGGGCACCATAACCTACGAGCAGTACTTC. Residues: CASSVGTITYEQYF.

The V call is TRBV6-5, the J call TRBJ2-7, with 7 bases identical to TRBD1. The germline V gene encodes CDR1 MNHEY and CDR2 SVGAGI. The CDR3 extends over 15 amino acids. The V and J ends lost 5 bases and 2 bases, in that order; junction bases with no gene match: 9. The CDR3 region is CASSKHRQGTYEQYF. The CDR3, as DNA: TGTGCCAGCAGTAAACACCGACAGGGTACCTACGAGCAGTACTTC.

This clone was recorded once. In the same sample, other DNA sequences code for this CDR3. The CDR3 nucleotides are TGCGCCAGCAGCCCCAGGACAGGGGAAGAGACCCAGTACTTC. Encoded protein: CASSPRTGEETQYF. The gene calls are TRBV5-1 and TRBJ2-5; 9 bases are a match to TRBD1. The germline V gene has CDR1 SGHRS and CDR2 YFSETQ. The CDR3 has 14 residues. Germline trimming cut 4 bases from V and 3 bases from J; bases unmatched to any gene: 4.

Worth noting for this clone: This same CDR3 is encoded by further DNA sequences in the sample. This chain uses TRBV11-2 with TRBJ1-1; D is unclear. The germline V gene encodes CDR1 SGHAT and CDR2 FQNNGV. V gave up 5 bases and J gave up 0 bases, with 7 bases separating them. This CDR3 is 13 amino acids long. The CDR3 region is CASSLGLNTEAFF. The CDR3 DNA is TGTGCCAGCAGCCTCGGTTTGAACACTGAAGCTTTCTTT.

This clone has a handful of counts. This rearrangement joins TRBV7-9 to TRBJ1-1, with D tentatively TRBD1 (6 bases). Trimming removed 5 bases from V and 4 bases from J, with 17 bases in between. The CDR3 length is 15 residues. Per germline, CDR1 SEHNR and CDR2 FQNEAQ (reference sequence). CDR3 in amino acids: CASSPQDATGTEAFF. The CDR3 nucleotides read TGTGCCAGCAGCCCCCAAGACGCGACAGGCACTGAAGCTTTCTTT.

The chain joins TRBV29-1 to TRBJ1-2; tentatively, D is TRBD1 (5 bases). V was trimmed by 4 bases and J by 6 bases, leaving 15 bases between them. Germline values: CDR1 SQVTM, CDR2 ANQGSEA. This CDR3 is 13 amino acids long. CDR3 in amino acids: CSVVWGVGHGYTF. The CDR3 DNA reads TGCAGCGTTGTCTGGGGGGTCGGCCATGGCTACACCTTC.

The V and J genes are TRBV2 and TRBJ2-7; 7 bases map to TRBD2. Looked up from germline, CDR1 is SNHLY and CDR2 is FYNNEI. The CDR3 is 14 residues long. After removal of 9 bases from V and 0 bases from J, the junction contained 8 bases not matched to a gene. CDR3 sequence: CASRGGVGSYEQYF. The CDR3 DNA sequence: TGTGCCAGTAGGGGAGGGGTAGGCTCCTACGAGCAGTACTTC.

This clone occurred once. V gene TRBV7-2 combines with J gene TRBJ2-5, with 13 bases lining up with TRBD2. Germline V CDR1 and CDR2: SGHTA, FQGNSA. The CDR3 spans 17 residues. The V and J ends lost 5 bases and 2 bases, in that order; junction bases with no gene match: 8. The CDR3 loop reads CASSLPRTSGGQETQYF. The CDR3 DNA reads as TGTGCCAGCAGCCTCCCTCGGACTAGCGGGGGACAAGAGACCCAGTACTTC.